The rows below give T cell receptor beta chains drawn from one sample of a study of T cell changes during pregnancy in multiple sclerosis. Libraries were prepared by immunoSEQ multiplex PCR; TCRdb keeps only in-frame clonotypes and omits some of them. The data hold 35,000 to 45,000 clones, with about 90% observed a single time. The specimen was CD4+ T cells from peripheral blood mononuclear cells, collected before pregnancy. These receptor sequences come from a female donor with multiple sclerosis, enrolled in a pregnancy study. Both conserved end residues are trimmed from each CDR3.

TRBV2 ASRVSGEKF
TRBV7-3 ASSTGTGGAYGYT
TRBV5-1 ASSWSLGGANTGELF
TRBV5-4 ASSQSTGGNSPLH
TRBV19 ASSFLAGATQY
TRBV30 AWSDGQSPLH
TRBV5-5 ASSFAGTGKGEQY
TRBV6-1 ASTQQADEKLF
TRBV14 ASSQVGAAAQETQY
TRBV6-5 ASSLRDQRAGYEQY
TRBV11-1 ASSTTRQGPHEQY
TRBV19 ARPGQGALYGYT
TRBV19 ASSFRDQPQH
TRBV10-3 AFRGQGYTEAF
TRBV5-1 ASSALMSSYNEQF
TRBV7-6 ASSLQPRGPEAF
TRBV2 ASSEAATGELF
TRBV25-1 ASSRGLAGRETQY
TRBV5-4 ASSPPGTGELF
TRBV6-5 ASSFIQGASYEQY
TRBV11-2 ASSFGYSGNTIY
TRBV10-2 ASTGTGGYEQY
TRBV5-4 ASSLALSLETQY
TRBV2 ASSEERDQPQH
TRBV10-3 AISGQAGVSYEQY
TRBV7-2 ASSLGGQGAKGNTIY
TRBV18 ASSQSAGGEQY